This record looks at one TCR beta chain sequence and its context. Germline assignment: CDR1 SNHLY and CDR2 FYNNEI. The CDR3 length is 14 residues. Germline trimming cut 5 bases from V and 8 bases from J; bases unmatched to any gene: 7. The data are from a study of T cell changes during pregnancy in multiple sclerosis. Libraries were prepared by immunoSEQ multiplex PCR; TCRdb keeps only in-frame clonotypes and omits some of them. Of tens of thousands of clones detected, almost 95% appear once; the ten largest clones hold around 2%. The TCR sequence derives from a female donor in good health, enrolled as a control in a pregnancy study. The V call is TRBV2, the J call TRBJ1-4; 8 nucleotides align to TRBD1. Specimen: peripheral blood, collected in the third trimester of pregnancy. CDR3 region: CASSRQGQGEKLFF. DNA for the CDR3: TGTGCCAGCAGTCGACAGGGGCAGGGAGAAAAACTGTTTTTT.